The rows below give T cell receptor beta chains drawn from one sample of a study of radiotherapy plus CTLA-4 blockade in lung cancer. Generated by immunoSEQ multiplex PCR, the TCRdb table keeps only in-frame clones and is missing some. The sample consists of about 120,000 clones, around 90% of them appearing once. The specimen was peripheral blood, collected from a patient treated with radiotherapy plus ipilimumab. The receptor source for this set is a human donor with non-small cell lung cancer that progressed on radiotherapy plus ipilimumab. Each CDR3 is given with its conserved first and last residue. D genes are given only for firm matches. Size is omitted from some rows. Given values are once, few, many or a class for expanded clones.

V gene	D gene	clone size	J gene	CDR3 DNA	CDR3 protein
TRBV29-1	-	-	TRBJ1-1	TGCAGCGTTGGGCATGGGGGCGGCACTGAAGCTTTCTTT	CSVGHGGGTEAFF
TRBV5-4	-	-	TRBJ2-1	TGTGCCAGCAGCTGGGGGGGGCTAGCGGACAATGAGCAGTTCTTC	CASSWGGLADNEQFF
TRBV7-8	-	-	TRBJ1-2	TGTGCCAGCAGCTTATCGACAGGAGAGGGCTATGGCTACACCTTC	CASSLSTGEGYGYTF
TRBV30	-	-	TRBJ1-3	TGTGCCTGGAGTGTACGGACGACTGGAAACACCATATATTTT	CAWSVRTTGNTIYF
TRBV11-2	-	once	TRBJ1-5	TGTGCCAGCAGCTTAGACAGGAATCAGCCCCAGCATTTT	CASSLDRNQPQHF
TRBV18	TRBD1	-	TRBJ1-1	TGTGCCAGCTCACAAATCTCCGGGACAGGGAGTGCTGCGGTCTCTGAAGCTTTCTTT	CASSQISGTGSAAVSEAFF
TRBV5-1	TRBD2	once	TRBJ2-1	TGCGCCAGCAGCTTGGAAAAAACTAGCGGGAGGTTAAATGAGCAGTTCTTC	CASSLEKTSGRLNEQFF
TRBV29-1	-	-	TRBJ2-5	TGCAGCGTTGGTGTCAAGGAAGAGACCCAGTACTTC	CSVGVKEETQYF
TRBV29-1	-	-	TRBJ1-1	TGCAGCGTTGTTAAGACGGACACTGAAGCTTTCTTT	CSVVKTDTEAFF
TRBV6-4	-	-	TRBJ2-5	TGTGCCAGCAGGGGGGCAGGGAGGAAGACCCAGTACTTC	CASRGAGRKTQYF
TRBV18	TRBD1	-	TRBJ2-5	TGTGCCAGCTCGCGGCGACAGGGGCTTGGAGAGACCCAGTACTTC	CASSRRQGLGETQYF
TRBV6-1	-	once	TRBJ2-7	TGTGCCAGCAGCTCCGGGACTCCGGCCCGCCACGAGCAGTACTTC	CASSSGTPARHEQYF
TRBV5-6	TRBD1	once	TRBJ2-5	TGTGCCAACAGCTTGGGTACAGGGGTGTGGGAGACCCAGTACTTC	CANSLGTGVWETQYF
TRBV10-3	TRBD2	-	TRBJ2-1	TGTGCCACAAAATCCGGGACTAGCGACTACAATGAGCAGTTCTTC	CATKSGTSDYNEQFF
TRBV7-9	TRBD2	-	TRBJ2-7	TGTGCCAGCAGCCCTCGACTAGCCCCCTACGAGCAGTACTTC	CASSPRLAPYEQYF
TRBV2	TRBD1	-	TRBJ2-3	TGTGCCAGCAGTCATGGACAGGGGCTCCCCCCCCAGTCCACAGATACGCAGTATTTT	CASSHGQGLPPQSTDTQYF
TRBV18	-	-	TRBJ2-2	TGTGCCAGCTCACCACTAGGGTCCCACACCGGGGAGCTGTTTTTT	CASSPLGSHTGELFF
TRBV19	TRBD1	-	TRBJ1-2	TGTGCCAGTAAAGGGACAGGCAATGGCTACACCTTC	CASKGTGNGYTF
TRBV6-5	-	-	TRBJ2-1	TGTGCCAGCAGTCAACCTCTTACAGCCGAGCAGTTCTTC	CASSQPLTAEQFF
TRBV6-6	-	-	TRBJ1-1	TGTGCCAGCATTCTGACAAGTCCTCTCGCTGAAGCTTTCTTT	CASILTSPLAEAFF
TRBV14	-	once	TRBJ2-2	TGTGCCAGCAGTGTGGGTACCGGGGAGCTGTTTTTT	CASSVGTGELFF
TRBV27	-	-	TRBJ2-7	TGTGCCAGCAGTTTAGGGACATACTACGAGCAGTACTTC	CASSLGTYYEQYF
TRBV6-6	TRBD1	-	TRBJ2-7	TGTGCCAGCAGTTATGGTCCCGGGACAGGTCCCGAGCAGTACTTC	CASSYGPGTGPEQYF
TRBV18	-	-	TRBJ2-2	TGTGCCAGCTCGCCCCTCCGGGGGGCGACCGGGGAGCTGTTTTTT	CASSPLRGATGELFF
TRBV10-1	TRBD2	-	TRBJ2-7	TGCGCCAGCAGCTCCAAGCGGGGGGGGGAGCAGTACTTC	CASSSKRGGEQYF
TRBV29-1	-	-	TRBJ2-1	TGCAGCGTTTCGGGGAATGAGCAGTTCTTC	CSVSGNEQFF
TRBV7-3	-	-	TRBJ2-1	TGTGCCAGCAGCTTAAGGACTTCTTACAATGAGCAGTTCTTC	CASSLRTSYNEQFF
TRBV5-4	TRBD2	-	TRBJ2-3	TGTGCCAGCAGCGACCCTAGCGGGGGAAGCACAGATACGCAGTATTTT	CASSDPSGGSTDTQYF
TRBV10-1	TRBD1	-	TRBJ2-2	TGCGCCAGCAGCCCCACGAGGGGGCAAGGGGCCGGGGAGCTGTTTTTT	CASSPTRGQGAGELFF
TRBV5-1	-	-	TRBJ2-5	TGCGCCAGCTGTCCCGGGACTCCATACACGGAGACCCAGTACTTC	CASCPGTPYTETQYF
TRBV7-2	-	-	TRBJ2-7	TGTGCCAGCAGCCGAGGGGGGTACGAGCAGTACTTC	CASSRGGYEQYF
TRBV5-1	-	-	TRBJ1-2	TGCGCCAGCAGCTTGGTAGATAACTATGGCTACACCTTC	CASSLVDNYGYTF
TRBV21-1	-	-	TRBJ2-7	TGTGCCAGCGGATCGACCAAGGGAGCTGCCAGCTCCTACGAGCAGTACTTC	CASGSTKGAASSYEQYF
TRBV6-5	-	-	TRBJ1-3	TGTGCCAGCAGTTTGGCAGCCGAATCTGGAAACACCATATATTTT	CASSLAAESGNTIYF
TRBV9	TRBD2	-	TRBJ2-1	TGTGCCAGCAGCCCGACAGCGGGGGCCTACAATGAGCAGTTCTTC	CASSPTAGAYNEQFF
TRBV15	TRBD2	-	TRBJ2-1	TGTGCCACCAGCAGAGAGCGAGGACTAGCTCACAATGAGCAGTTCTTC	CATSRERGLAHNEQFF
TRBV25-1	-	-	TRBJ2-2	TGTGCCACCAGTCCGGGACAATGGACCGGGGAGCTGTTTTTT	CATSPGQWTGELFF
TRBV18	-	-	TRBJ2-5	TGTGCCAGCTCACCACTAAGACAAAACCCACGGCAAGAGACCCAGTACTTC	CASSPLRQNPRQETQYF
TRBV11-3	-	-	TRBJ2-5	TGTGCCAGCAGCCGCGGCGGAAACAAAGAGACCCAGTACTTC	CASSRGGNKETQYF
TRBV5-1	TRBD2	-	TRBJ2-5	TGCGCCAGCTGGACTAGCGGGAGTATGCAAGAGACCCAGTACTTC	CASWTSGSMQETQYF
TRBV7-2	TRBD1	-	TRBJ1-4	TGTGCCAGCAGCAGACCGGGACAGGGTGAAAAACTGTTTTTT	CASSRPGQGEKLFF
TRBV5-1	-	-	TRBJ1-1	TGCGCCAGCAGCGGGCGGGGGAACACTGAAGCTTTCTTT	CASSGRGNTEAFF
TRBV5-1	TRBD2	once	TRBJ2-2	TGCGCCAGCAGCTTGGGGTTAGCGGGAGGAAACACCGGGGAGCTGTTTTTT	CASSLGLAGGNTGELFF
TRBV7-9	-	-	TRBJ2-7	TGTGCCAGCAGCCGGGACTTGTCTGGGGAGCAGTACTTC	CASSRDLSGEQYF
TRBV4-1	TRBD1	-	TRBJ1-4	TGCGCCAGCAGCCAAGACCCGACAGGGACGGATGAAAAACTGTTTTTT	CASSQDPTGTDEKLFF